Sequencing of this T cell receptor (beta chain) was carried out in a study of blood T cell repertoires in COVID-19. Study as a whole: Italy, Spain and the United States were the sources of the convalescent and acute COVID-19 samples. Sample material is recorded as cDNA or gDNA derived from T cells, B-cell-depleted T cells, or PBMCs.

The CDR3 runs 15 residues. Germline CDR1 SGHDT, CDR2 YYEEEE. V lost 0 bases and J lost 0, with 7 bases in between. As originally analysed: Amplified reference gene primers provided the basis for estimating nucleated cell counts. Clones were read by immunoSEQ multiplex PCR, and TCRdb kept only the in-frame ones, dropping some. V and J calls and clone size are as listed in that table; D and trimming were resolved from the DNA. The sample has some 250,000 clones, roughly 90% seen once. Sample: peripheral blood. The chain carries TRBV5-6 and TRBJ2-1; the D is unclear. This receptor was identified in a human donor in a cohort sampled during active COVID-19. Here the CDR3 DNA reads TGTGCCAGCAGCTTGGTCTCGGGCTCCTACAATGAGCAGTTCTTC. Its protein is CASSLVSGSYNEQFF.